This T cell receptor beta chain was recorded in a study of blood T cell repertoires in COVID-19. Study in general: Sources were T cells, B-cell-depleted T cells, or PBMCs; the material itself was cDNA or gDNA.

This CDR3 spans 15 amino acids. Germline trimming cut 3 bases from V and 2 bases from J; bases unmatched to any gene: 6. Germline values: CDR1 DFQATT, CDR2 SNEGSKA (reference sequence). Repertoires were generated with immunoSEQ multiplex PCR, while TCRdb's copy carries only in-frame clones and drops some. The table has 400,000 to 450,000 clones, approximately 90% seen once. Seattle patient enrollment occurred during active infection, with longitudinal follow-up thereafter. This rearrangement joins TRBV20-1 to TRBJ2-3, with 9 bases identical to TRBD2. Sequencing input: peripheral blood. This sequence was found in a man aged 18 to 30 with COVID-19, enrolled during active disease. The CDR3 DNA reads TGCAGTGCTAGTGGGCGGGGGGGCACCACAGATACGCAGTATTTT. Translating it yields CSASGRGGTTDTQYF.